These T cell receptor beta chains were read from a single sample in a study of blood T cell repertoires in COVID-19. Libraries were prepared by immunoSEQ multiplex PCR; TCRdb keeps only in-frame clonotypes and omits some of them. The table includes some 150,000 clones, roughly 84% detected once. Sequencing used PBMCs or T cells enriched from blood (not recorded which). The receptor set was obtained from a man aged 50 to 60 who had recovered from COVID-19. CDR3s include the opening cysteine and the closing phenylalanine or tryptophan. The order of the fields is V gene, clone size, D gene, J gene, CDR3 protein, CDR3 DNA. A D gene is named only where the DNA matches it firmly. Not every row has a clone size; where given, it reads once, few, many or a size class.

v_gene: TRBV7-2
abundance: .
d_gene: .
j_gene: TRBJ2-5
CDR3aa: CASSLEAGPTPETQYF
CDR3nt: TGTGCCAGCAGCTTAGAAGCGGGCCCAACCCCAGAGACCCAGTACTTC

v_gene: TRBV19
abundance: few
d_gene: .
j_gene: TRBJ2-3
CDR3aa: CASSIDGGTSRTDTQYF
CDR3nt: TGTGCCAGTAGTATAGATGGGGGGACGTCTCGCACAGATACGCAGTATTTT

v_gene: TRBV28
abundance: .
d_gene: TRBD1
j_gene: TRBJ2-7
CDR3aa: CASSPRDSLVEQYF
CDR3nt: TGTGCCAGCAGCCCTAGGGACAGCCTTGTCGAGCAGTACTTC

v_gene: TRBV6-5
abundance: once
d_gene: .
j_gene: TRBJ2-2
CDR3aa: CASRGAGSGELFF
CDR3nt: TGTGCCAGCAGGGGCGCAGGTTCCGGGGAGCTGTTTTTT

v_gene: TRBV2
abundance: .
d_gene: TRBD1
j_gene: TRBJ1-2
CDR3aa: CASSEVRTGTFNYGYTF
CDR3nt: TGTGCCAGCAGTGAAGTTAGGACAGGGACTTTTAACTATGGCTACACCTTC

v_gene: TRBV6-5
abundance: .
d_gene: TRBD1
j_gene: TRBJ2-5
CDR3aa: CASTGQNQETQYF
CDR3nt: TGTGCCAGCACGGGACAGAACCAAGAGACCCAGTACTTC

v_gene: TRBV10-3
abundance: .
d_gene: .
j_gene: TRBJ2-1
CDR3aa: CAISESSSYNEQFF
CDR3nt: TGTGCCATCAGTGAGTCGAGCTCCTACAATGAGCAGTTCTTC

v_gene: TRBV5-1
abundance: .
d_gene: .
j_gene: TRBJ1-1
CDR3aa: CASSAGDRLNTEAFF
CDR3nt: TGCGCCAGCAGCGCGGGGGACCGACTGAACACTGAAGCTTTCTTT

v_gene: TRBV20-1
abundance: .
d_gene: TRBD1
j_gene: TRBJ1-4
CDR3aa: CSASPGTAFNEKLFF
CDR3nt: TGCAGTGCTAGTCCCGGGACAGCTTTTAATGAAAAACTGTTTTTT

v_gene: TRBV19
abundance: .
d_gene: TRBD1
j_gene: TRBJ2-3
CDR3aa: CASRPLRDRGDTDTQYF
CDR3nt: TGTGCCAGTAGACCTCTACGGGACAGGGGAGACACAGATACGCAGTATTTT

v_gene: TRBV7-9
abundance: .
d_gene: .
j_gene: TRBJ1-4
CDR3aa: CASRRTGNNEKLFF
CDR3nt: TGTGCCAGCAGACGAACAGGAAATAATGAAAAACTGTTTTTT

v_gene: TRBV3-1/TRBV3-2
abundance: .
d_gene: TRBD1
j_gene: TRBJ1-1
CDR3aa: CASSRIWTGNTEAFF
CDR3nt: TGTGCCAGCAGCCGGATTTGGACAGGGAACACTGAAGCTTTCTTT

v_gene: TRBV9
abundance: .
d_gene: TRBD1
j_gene: TRBJ1-1
CDR3aa: CASSVVTGRGTEAFF
CDR3nt: TGTGCCAGCAGCGTTGTGACAGGGCGCGGCACTGAAGCTTTCTTT

v_gene: TRBV28
abundance: .
d_gene: TRBD1
j_gene: TRBJ1-5
CDR3aa: CASSKLQGGNQPQHF
CDR3nt: TGTGCCAGCAGTAAATTACAGGGGGGCAATCAGCCCCAGCATTTT

v_gene: TRBV2
abundance: .
d_gene: TRBD1
j_gene: TRBJ1-1
CDR3aa: CASSGLGTVEAFF
CDR3nt: TGTGCCAGCAGTGGTCTCGGGACAGTTGAAGCTTTCTTT

v_gene: TRBV18
abundance: .
d_gene: .
j_gene: TRBJ1-2
CDR3aa: CASSPGGADYGYTF
CDR3nt: TGTGCCAGCTCCCCGGGGGGGGCTGACTATGGCTACACCTTC

v_gene: TRBV2
abundance: .
d_gene: .
j_gene: TRBJ1-1
CDR3aa: CASRGSSVGNTEAFF
CDR3nt: TGTGCCAGCAGGGGCTCTTCGGTGGGGAACACTGAAGCTTTCTTT

v_gene: TRBV7-2
abundance: .
d_gene: TRBD1
j_gene: TRBJ2-5
CDR3aa: CASSQGGTGGKTQYF
CDR3nt: TGTGCCAGCAGCCAAGGGGGGACAGGGGGAAAGACCCAGTACTTC

v_gene: TRBV19
abundance: .
d_gene: .
j_gene: TRBJ1-1
CDR3aa: CASSIGGNTEAFF
CDR3nt: TGTGCCAGTAGTATAGGAGGTAACACTGAAGCTTTCTTT

v_gene: TRBV19
abundance: .
d_gene: .
j_gene: TRBJ2-3
CDR3aa: CASSRLRVRTDTQYF
CDR3nt: TGTGCCAGTAGCAGACTCAGGGTTCGGACAGATACGCAGTATTTT

v_gene: TRBV18
abundance: .
d_gene: .
j_gene: TRBJ1-4
CDR3aa: CASSGNQAATNEKLFF
CDR3nt: TGTGCCAGCTCAGGCAATCAGGCTGCAACTAATGAAAAACTGTTTTTT

v_gene: TRBV3-1/TRBV3-2
abundance: .
d_gene: .
j_gene: TRBJ1-2
CDR3aa: CASSQAQGRAGYTF
CDR3nt: TGTGCCAGCAGCCAGGCCCAGGGGAGAGCAGGCTACACCTTC

v_gene: TRBV28
abundance: .
d_gene: TRBD2
j_gene: TRBJ2-1
CDR3aa: CASSSYGLAGDYNEQFF
CDR3nt: TGTGCCAGCAGTTCATACGGACTAGCGGGGGACTACAATGAGCAGTTCTTC

v_gene: TRBV2
abundance: .
d_gene: TRBD1
j_gene: TRBJ2-7
CDR3aa: CASTAGTVSYEQYF
CDR3nt: TGTGCCAGCACTGCCGGGACAGTCTCCTACGAGCAGTACTTC

v_gene: TRBV5-1
abundance: once
d_gene: .
j_gene: TRBJ1-4
CDR3aa: CASSSGSTNEKLFF
CDR3nt: TGCGCCAGCAGCTCAGGATCAACTAATGAAAAACTGTTTTTT

v_gene: TRBV6-5
abundance: .
d_gene: .
j_gene: TRBJ1-5
CDR3aa: CASSLGQNSNQPQHF
CDR3nt: TGTGCCAGCAGCCTAGGACAAAATAGCAATCAGCCCCAGCATTTT

v_gene: TRBV12-5
abundance: .
d_gene: .
j_gene: TRBJ1-1
CDR3aa: CASGLKGDSEAFF
CDR3nt: TGTGCTAGTGGTTTGAAAGGGGACTCTGAAGCTTTCTTT

v_gene: TRBV30
abundance: few
d_gene: .
j_gene: TRBJ1-1
CDR3aa: CAWSHPLTLRTAKNTEAFF
CDR3nt: TGTGCCTGGAGTCACCCATTAACCCTTCGGACAGCTAAGAACACTGAAGCTTTCTTT

v_gene: TRBV14
abundance: .
d_gene: TRBD1
j_gene: TRBJ1-2
CDR3aa: CASSRTGDPYGYTF
CDR3nt: TGTGCCAGCAGCCGGACAGGGGATCCCTATGGCTACACCTTC

v_gene: TRBV6-1
abundance: .
d_gene: TRBD2
j_gene: TRBJ2-1
CDR3aa: CASSERFQRGDLNEQFF
CDR3nt: TGTGCCAGCAGTGAACGGTTCCAGCGGGGGGACCTGAATGAGCAGTTCTTC

v_gene: TRBV7-9
abundance: once
d_gene: .
j_gene: TRBJ1-2
CDR3aa: CASSLRSFSGRYGYTF
CDR3nt: TGTGCCAGCAGCTTACGTTCTTTTTCAGGAAGATATGGCTACACCTTC

v_gene: TRBV27
abundance: few
d_gene: .
j_gene: TRBJ1-1
CDR3aa: CASRHEVTNREAFF
CDR3nt: TGTGCCAGCAGACATGAGGTCACCAATCGGGAAGCTTTCTTT

v_gene: TRBV29-1
abundance: .
d_gene: TRBD1
j_gene: TRBJ1-4
CDR3aa: CSVTGGVEKLFF
CDR3nt: TGCAGCGTTACAGGGGGCGTTGAAAAACTGTTTTTT

v_gene: TRBV19
abundance: .
d_gene: .
j_gene: TRBJ2-5
CDR3aa: CASSRGALETQYF
CDR3nt: TGTGCCAGTAGTCGGGGGGCGCTTGAGACCCAGTACTTC

v_gene: TRBV4-1
abundance: .
d_gene: .
j_gene: TRBJ2-7
CDR3aa: CASSQGRVTPSYEQYF
CDR3nt: TGCGCCAGCAGCCAAGGCAGGGTAACACCCTCCTACGAGCAGTACTTC

v_gene: TRBV7-9
abundance: .
d_gene: .
j_gene: TRBJ1-2
CDR3aa: CASSPDSTYGYTF
CDR3nt: TGTGCCAGCAGTCCCGACAGTACGTATGGCTACACCTTC

v_gene: TRBV19
abundance: .
d_gene: .
j_gene: TRBJ2-7
CDR3aa: CASSIQGTNYEQYF
CDR3nt: TGTGCCAGTAGTATACAGGGGACGAACTACGAGCAGTACTTC

v_gene: TRBV5-1
abundance: .
d_gene: .
j_gene: TRBJ2-2
CDR3aa: CASSLRTDSAGELFF
CDR3nt: TGCGCCAGCAGCTTGAGGACAGACTCAGCCGGGGAGCTGTTTTTT

v_gene: TRBV5-1
abundance: once
d_gene: TRBD1
j_gene: TRBJ1-4
CDR3aa: CASSTGTGNEKLFF
CDR3nt: TGCGCCAGCAGCACAGGGACAGGGAATGAAAAACTGTTTTTT

v_gene: TRBV19
abundance: .
d_gene: .
j_gene: TRBJ1-5
CDR3aa: CASSIEGVQPQHF
CDR3nt: TGTGCCAGTAGTATAGAAGGGGTTCAGCCCCAGCATTTT

v_gene: TRBV19
abundance: few
d_gene: .
j_gene: TRBJ1-2
CDR3aa: CASSTVLLYGYTF
CDR3nt: TGTGCCAGTAGTACAGTTCTTTTGTATGGCTACACCTTC

v_gene: TRBV7-2
abundance: .
d_gene: TRBD2
j_gene: TRBJ2-5
CDR3aa: CASSRGEAGETQYF
CDR3nt: TGTGCCAGCAGCCGGGGGGAGGCGGGAGAGACCCAGTACTTC

v_gene: TRBV30
abundance: .
d_gene: .
j_gene: TRBJ1-2
CDR3aa: CAWSVVARGNGYTF
CDR3nt: TGTGCCTGGAGTGTTGTCGCCCGGGGAAATGGCTACACCTTC

v_gene: TRBV18
abundance: .
d_gene: TRBD1
j_gene: TRBJ1-3
CDR3aa: CASHLAQGTGTGNTIYF
CDR3nt: TGTGCCAGCCACCTTGCCCAAGGGACAGGGACTGGAAACACCATATATTTT

v_gene: TRBV2
abundance: .
d_gene: TRBD2
j_gene: TRBJ2-1
CDR3aa: CASSEGLAGGNEQFF
CDR3nt: TGTGCCAGCAGTGAGGGACTAGCGGGGGGAAATGAGCAGTTCTTC

v_gene: TRBV14
abundance: .
d_gene: TRBD2
j_gene: TRBJ2-1
CDR3aa: CASSQRPRSGGPNNEQFF
CDR3nt: TGTGCCAGCAGCCAAAGGCCCCGTAGCGGGGGGCCTAACAATGAGCAGTTCTTC